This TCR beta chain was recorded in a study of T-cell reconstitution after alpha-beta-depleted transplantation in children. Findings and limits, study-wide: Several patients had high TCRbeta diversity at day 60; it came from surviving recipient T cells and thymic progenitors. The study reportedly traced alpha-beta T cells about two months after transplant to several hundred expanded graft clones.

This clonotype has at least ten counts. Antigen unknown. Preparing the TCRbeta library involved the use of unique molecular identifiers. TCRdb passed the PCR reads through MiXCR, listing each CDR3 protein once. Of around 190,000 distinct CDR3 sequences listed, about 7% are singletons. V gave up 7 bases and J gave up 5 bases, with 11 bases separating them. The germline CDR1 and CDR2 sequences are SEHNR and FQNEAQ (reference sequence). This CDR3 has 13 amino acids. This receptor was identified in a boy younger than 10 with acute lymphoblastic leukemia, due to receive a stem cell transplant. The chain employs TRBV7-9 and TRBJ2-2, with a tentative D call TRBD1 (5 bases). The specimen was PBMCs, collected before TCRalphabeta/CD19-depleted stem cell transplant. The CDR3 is CASMQGRTGELFF. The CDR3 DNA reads TGTGCCAGCATGCAGGGCCGGACCGGGGAGCTGTTTTTT. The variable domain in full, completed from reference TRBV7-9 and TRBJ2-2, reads DTGVSQNPRHKITKRGQNVTFRCDPISEHNRLYWYRQTLGQGPEFLTYFQNEAQLEKSRLLSDRFSAERPKGSFSTLEIQRTEQGDSAMYLCASMQGRTGELFFGEGSRLTVL.